This entry lists 29 T cell receptor beta chains sequenced from one sample in a study of CD8 T cells in Susac syndrome. RNA totalling about 0.45 to 1 ug underwent reverse transcription with random hexamers. From the immunoSEQ multiplex PCR reads, TCRdb called clonotypes with MiXCR, one entry per CDR3 protein. The sample has approximately 300,000 distinct CDR3 sequences; over 75% are singletons. The sequencing input was CD8+ T cells from PBMCs. All receptors come from a human donor with multiple sclerosis.

The chain couples TRBV6-2 or TRBV6-3 to TRBJ2-7; 7 nucleotides align to TRBD2. J lost 1 base, V lost 2 bases, and 8 bases had no gene match. The CDR3 loop spans 16 amino acids. Germline assignment: CDR1 MNHEY and CDR2 SVGEGT. For the CDR3, the DNA is TGTGCCAGCAGTTACCGGGTGCGGGAGATGTCCTACGAGCAGTACTTC. Translating it yields CASSYRVREMSYEQYF.

The V gene is TRBV18, the J gene TRBJ2-7, with TRBD1 matching over 9 bases. The CDR3 has 15 residues. Germline lookup yields CDR1 KGHSH and CDR2 LQKENI. V shed 5 bases, J shed 5 bases, and the junction held 10 bases outside the gene matches. CDR3 nucleotide sequence: TGTGCCAGCTCATCTCGACAGGGGGTCAAGAACGAGCAGTACTTC. It specifies CASSSRQGVKNEQYF. The full variable domain, in which reference TRBV18 and TRBJ2-7 provide the parts outside the CDR3, is NAGVMQNPRHLVRRRGQEARLRCSPMKGHSHVYWYRQLPEEGLKFMVYLQKENIIDESGMPKERFSAEFPKEGPSILRIQQVVRGDSAAYFCASSSRQGVKNEQYFGPGTRLTVT.

The V gene is TRBV4-3, the J gene TRBJ2-3; perhaps TRBD1 as D (6 bases). The CDR3 is 18 amino acids. Germline loops: CDR1 LGHNA, CDR2 YSLEER. V lost 0 bases and J 0 bases, leaving 16 bases between the germline ends. The CDR3 reads CASSQDSRDTLSTDTQYF. CDR3 in DNA: TGCGCCAGCAGCCAAGACAGCCGGGACACCCTTAGCACAGATACGCAGTATTTT.

The gene calls are TRBV7-2 and TRBJ1-1, with D hard to call. With 5 bases removed from V and 6 bases from J, the gap between germline ends came to 16 bases. The CDR3 extends over 14 amino acids. Germline CDR1 reads SGHTA; CDR2 reads FQGNSA. The chain's CDR3 is CASSPTFLTAEAFF. CDR3 coding DNA: TGTGCCAGCAGCCCCACCTTCCTTACGGCTGAAGCTTTCTTT.

The J gene is TRBJ2-1, the V gene TRBV3-1; 12 nucleotides match TRBD2. The V segment lost 1 base and the J segment 3 bases; nucleotides outside the gene matches: 19. CDR3 length: 22 residues. Germline CDR1 and CDR2: LGHDT and YNNKEL (reference sequence). The CDR3, as DNA: TGTGCCAGCAGCCAAGTAAGGGTCTCGTCGCGACTAGCGGGGGAGCTCTACAATGAGCAGTTCTTC. Protein: CASSQVRVSSRLAGELYNEQFF.

The chain links TRBV29-1 to TRBJ2-3; TRBD2 agrees at 8 bases. Germline lookup yields CDR1 SQVTM and CDR2 ANQGSEA. The CDR3 consists of 13 residues. The V gene end was trimmed by 7 bases and the J gene end by 3 bases; junction bases not matched to a gene: 6. The CDR3 bases are TGCAGCGCCCGGGGGGGTGGGACAGATACGCAGTATTTT. Residues: CSARGGGTDTQYF.

The rearrangement joins TRBV21-1 to TRBJ1-6; the DNA was not compared with TRBD1, the D call given in the table. TRBV21-1 is an annotated pseudogene. The CDR3 is made up of 15 amino acids. The chain's CDR3 is CASSKADSDNSPLHF. In DNA, the CDR3 is TGTGCCAGCAGCAAAGCGGACAGCGATAATTCACCCCTCCACTTT.

The chain links TRBV13 to TRBJ2-7, with D tentatively TRBD1 or TRBD2 (5 bases each). The germline gives CDR1 PRHDT, CDR2 FYEKMQ (reference sequence). The CDR3 totals 16 residues. V was shortened by 0 bases and J by 2 bases, with 14 bases between the two germline ends. DNA for the CDR3: TGTGCCAGCAGCTTAGGTGGGGGTTCCTTCGCCTACGAGCAGTACTTC. Amino acid sequence: CASSLGGGSFAYEQYF.

The chain couples TRBV14 to TRBJ2-5; 8 positions match TRBD1. The germline gives CDR1 SGHDN, CDR2 FVKESK. The CDR3 runs to 15 residues. J lost 5 bases, V lost 0 bases, and 5 bases had no gene match. The CDR3 coding sequence is TGTGCCAGCAGCCAAGAGACAGGGGCCGGGGAGACCCAGTACTTC. It is translated as CASSQETGAGETQYF.

The chain carries TRBV30 and TRBJ2-1, with 9 bases aligning to TRBD2. The CDR3 runs to 14 residues. Germline V gene sequence: CDR1 GTSNPN, CDR2 SVGIG (reference sequence). The V gene end was trimmed by 8 bases and the J gene end by 6 bases; junction bases not matched to a gene: 11. For the CDR3, the DNA is TGTGCCACGTTTAAGCGGGAGGATATCAATGAGCAGTTCTTC. It is translated as CATFKREDINEQFF. Drawing the rest from reference TRBV30 and TRBJ2-1, the complete variable domain is SQTIHQWPATLVQPVGSPLSLECTVEGTSNPNLYWYRQAAGRGLQLLFYSVGIGQISSEVPQNLSASRPQDRQFILSSKKLLLSDSGFYLCATFKREDINEQFFGPGTRLTVL.

The chain joins TRBV9 to TRBJ2-5; tentatively, D is TRBD1 (6 bases). CDR1 and CDR2 from the germline V gene are SGDLS and YYNGEE. V was shortened by 3 bases and J by 2 bases, with 17 bases between the two germline ends. The CDR3 loop spans 16 amino acids. The CDR3 sequence is CASSAPRDTPQETQYF. In DNA form, the CDR3 reads TGTGCCAGCAGCGCTCCCCGGGACACGCCGCAAGAGACCCAGTACTTC. The entire variable domain, with the rest obtained from reference TRBV9 and TRBJ2-5, is as follows: DSGVTQTPKHLITATGQRVTLRCSPRSGDLSVYWYQQSLDQGLQFLIQYYNGEERAKGNILERFSAQQFPDLHSELNLSSLELGDSALYFCASSAPRDTPQETQYFGPGTRLLVL.

The rearrangement uses TRBV27 and TRBJ1-1, with no clear D. The V end was cut by 6 bases, the J end by 7 bases, with 12 bases between. Germline-derived CDR1 and CDR2 are MNHEY and SMNVEV (reference sequence). The CDR3 extends over 12 amino acids. The CDR3 sequence: CASSLRAGEAFF. CDR3 sequence (DNA): TGTGCCAGCAGCTTAAGAGCTGGTGAAGCTTTCTTT.

The chain carries TRBV6-1 and TRBJ2-3, with 9 bases aligning to TRBD2. The length of the CDR3 is 16 residues. The V gene's germline CDR1 is MNHNS and CDR2 SASEGT. V lost 6 bases, J lost 5 bases, and 12 bases stayed unmatched. The CDR3 spells CASSRLGGRAGDTQYF. CDR3 DNA: TGTGCCAGCAGCCGCCTGGGCGGGAGGGCCGGAGATACGCAGTATTTT.

The chain is built from TRBV7-9 and TRBJ2-7; 10 bases are shared with TRBD1. The CDR3 is 15 amino acids. Germline assignment: CDR1 SEHNR and CDR2 FQNEAQ (reference sequence). Germline trimming cut 2 bases from V and 1 base from J; bases unmatched to any gene: 2. The CDR3 spells CASSLLGQGSYEQYF. CDR3 nucleotides: TGTGCCAGCAGCTTACTGGGACAGGGGTCCTACGAGCAGTACTTC.

In its sample, this clonotype was seen once. This rearrangement joins TRBV27 to TRBJ2-1, with a possible D match to TRBD2 (7 bases). Trimming cost V 6 bases and J 6 bases, with 27 bases left between them. The CDR3 is made up of 18 amino acids. Germline CDR1 is MNHEY and CDR2 is SMNVEV (reference sequence). CDR3 in amino acids: CASRNGLGGAYGLNEQFF. CDR3 nucleotide sequence: TGTGCCAGCAGGAATGGATTGGGGGGGGCTTACGGTCTCAATGAGCAGTTCTTC.

This chain links TRBV4-3 with TRBJ2-7; D is uncertain. The germline gives CDR1 LGHNA, CDR2 YSLEER. CDR3 length equals 14 residues. Trimming removed 0 bases from V and 3 bases from J, with 9 bases in between. CDR3 protein: CASSQEVVSYEQYF. The CDR3 region has the DNA TGCGCCAGCAGCCAAGAGGTTGTGAGCTACGAGCAGTACTTC.

The chain carries TRBV7-9 and TRBJ2-7; no reliable D call. The CDR3 has 15 amino acids. The germline gives CDR1 SEHNR, CDR2 FQNEAQ (reference sequence). Trimming cost V 6 bases and J 6 bases, with 21 bases left between them. CDR3 sequence reads: CASSPASFPRTEQYF. CDR3 bases: TGTGCCAGCAGTCCCGCGAGTTTCCCCCGCACCGAGCAGTACTTC.

This clonotype was picked up a small number of times. CDR3 sequence reads: CASSHAQTMNTEAFF. The CDR3 DNA reads TGCGCCAGCAGCCACGCACAGACAATGAACACTGAAGCTTTCTTT. The chain is built from TRBV4-1 and TRBJ1-1; D is ambiguous. CDR1 is MGHRA, CDR2 YSYEKL, per germline. Trimming stripped 3 bases from V and 0 bases from J, with 11 bases between. The CDR3 loop spans 15 amino acids.

This clonotype was picked up one time. The chain recombines TRBV9 with TRBJ1-3; D ambiguous. The V end was cut by 4 bases, the J end by 2 bases, with 13 bases between. The germline V gene has CDR1 SGDLS and CDR2 YYNGEE. This CDR3 has 15 amino acids. CDR3 residues: CASSLRAVPGNTIYF. The CDR3 DNA follows: TGTGCCAGCAGCTTGAGAGCGGTCCCTGGAAACACCATATATTTT.

This rearrangement joins TRBV3-1 to TRBJ2-7; 7 bases align to TRBD2. Germline V gene sequence: CDR1 LGHDT, CDR2 YNNKEL (reference sequence). The CDR3 spans 15 residues. V was clipped by 5 bases and J by 5 bases; unmatched bases: 12. For the CDR3, the DNA is TGTGCCAGCAGCAGGGCGGGAGATTGGGAGCACGAGCAGTACTTC. This codes for CASSRAGDWEHEQYF.

J is TRBJ1-1 and V is TRBV6-5; no definite D call. Trimming shortened V by 0 bases and J by 3 bases, and 17 bases separated the two germline ends. CDR3 size: 17 residues. Per the germline V gene, CDR1 is MNHEY and CDR2 is SVGAGI. In nucleotides, the CDR3 is TGTGCCAGCAGTTACTCGATAGCACCTTCTCCGTACACTGAAGCTTTCTTT. Protein product: CASSYSIAPSPYTEAFF.

In this sample, this clonotype turned up once. An end of the junction does not agree with germline; a read error may underlie this. V is TRBV15 and J is TRBJ2-7; tentatively, D is TRBD1 (5 bases). The V gene's germline CDR1 is LNHNV and CDR2 YYDKDF (reference sequence). There are 15 residues in the CDR3. DNA of the CDR3: TGTGCCACCAGCAGAGATCTCAGGGTTTCCTTCGAGCAGTACTTC. Its translation is CATSRDLRVSFEQYF.

The chain uses TRBV6-6 and TRBJ2-4; D is possibly TRBD2 (6 bases). The CDR3 contains 14 residues. V lost 5 bases and J 15 bases, leaving 23 bases between the germline ends. Germline V gene data show CDR1 as MNHNY and CDR2 as SVGAGI (reference sequence). CDR3 DNA: TGTGCCAGCAGTCCCCGGGTGATCGGGAGAAGGGGGTACTTC. Translation: CASSPRVIGRRGYF.

The V call is TRBV27, the J call TRBJ2-7, with D possibly TRBD1 on 5 matching bases. V was trimmed by 4 bases and J by 2 bases, leaving 12 bases between them. The CDR3 has 14 residues. CDR1 and CDR2 from the germline V gene are MNHEY and SMNVEV (reference sequence). The CDR3 sequence is CASSSQGAAYEQYF. CDR3 coding DNA: TGTGCCAGCAGTTCACAAGGGGCCGCCTACGAGCAGTACTTC.

The rearrangement links TRBV2 to TRBJ1-4; D is unclear. Trimming removed 8 bases from V and 7 bases from J, with 14 bases in between. The CDR3 length is 13 residues. Germline V gene sequence: CDR1 SNHLY, CDR2 FYNNEI. As DNA, the CDR3 is TGTGCCAGCCAGGAGGGAGAGGTTGAAAAACTGTTTTTT. As protein: CASQEGEVEKLFF.

The chain recombines TRBV3-1 with TRBJ1-1; unclear D gene. The germline gives CDR1 LGHDT, CDR2 YNNKEL (reference sequence). The CDR3 loop spans 11 amino acids. The ends were cut back, 4 bases at V and 8 bases at J, with 8 bases in the middle. The CDR3, as DNA: TGTGCCAGCAGCCGCGACCAGGAAGCTTTCTTT. Translating it yields CASSRDQEAFF. Drawing the rest from reference TRBV3-1 and TRBJ1-1, the complete variable domain is DTAVSQTPKYLVTQMGNDKSIKCEQNLGHDTMYWYKQDSKKFLKIMFSYNNKELIINETVPNRFSPKSPDKAHLNLHINSLELGDSAVYFCASSRDQEAFFGQGTRLTVV.

The genes are TRBV12-3 or TRBV12-4 and TRBJ2-1; 7 positions agree with TRBD2. The CDR3 contains 14 residues. The trim removed 3 bases at V and 4 bases at J, leaving 3 bases unmatched. The CDR3 nucleotides are TGTGCCAGCAGTTTTACTAGCGTGTACAATGAGCAGTTCTTC. Translation: CASSFTSVYNEQFF.

The chain recombines TRBV29-1 with TRBJ2-5; D is perhaps TRBD1 (5 bases). The germline CDR1 and CDR2 sequences are SQVTM and ANQGSEA. The V and J ends lost 7 bases and 5 bases respectively, with 17 bases between them. The CDR3 is 13 amino acids. This chain's CDR3 is CSAVQAIEETQYF. The CDR3 nucleotides read TGCAGCGCGGTACAGGCGATCGAGGAGACCCAGTACTTC.

The chain is built from TRBV20-1 and TRBJ2-1; no firm D call. Germline values: CDR1 DFQATT, CDR2 SNEGSKA (reference sequence). There are 11 residues in the CDR3. V was pared by 6 bases and J by 9 bases, with 12 bases between. The CDR3, as DNA: TGCAGTGCCCGCCTTTTGGGTGAGCAGTTCTTC. It is translated as CSARLLGEQFF.